Below are 17 T cell receptor beta chains sequenced from a single sample in a study of cytomegalovirus exposure and HLA in healthy donors. The PCR used 60 Vbeta and 13 Jbeta primers. Clones were read by immunoSEQ multiplex PCR, and TCRdb kept only the in-frame ones, dropping some. This table has approximately 170,000 clones, around 86% appearing once. Sequenced material: PBMCs. These receptors were obtained from a man between 50 and 59 years old in good health and CMV-seropositive.

The chain combines TRBV29-1 with TRBJ2-2; tentative D call: TRBD1 (6 bases). Trimming took off 2 bases at V and 6 bases at J, with 19 bases between the two ends. Looked up from germline, CDR1 is SQVTM and CDR2 is ANQGSEA. The CDR3 covers 16 residues. Written as DNA, the CDR3 is TGCAGCGTTGAATGGGAAACAGGGCGGTTCCCCGGGGAGCTGTTTTTT. This encodes CSVEWETGRFPGELFF.

This chain connects TRBV9 to TRBJ2-7; the D gene is possibly TRBD1 (5 bases). Trimming pared 0 bases from V and 3 bases from J, leaving 22 bases between. From germline, CDR1 is SGDLS and CDR2 YYNGEE. The CDR3 totals 18 residues. The CDR3 is CASSVDFTGWGRDYEQYF. CDR3 DNA: TGTGCCAGCAGCGTAGATTTTACGGGTTGGGGCAGGGACTACGAGCAGTACTTC.

This chain links TRBV9 with TRBJ2-3, with 13 bases fitting TRBD2. The CDR3 consists of 16 residues. Germline trimming cut 3 bases from V and 3 bases from J; bases unmatched to any gene: 4. Germline V CDR1 and CDR2: SGDLS, YYNGEE. The CDR3 loop is CASSEGTSGVTDTQYF. For the CDR3, the DNA is TGTGCCAGCAGCGAGGGGACTAGCGGGGTGACAGATACGCAGTATTTT.

V and J are TRBV13 and TRBJ2-5, with D possibly TRBD1 on 6 matching bases. The J call may be incorrect, as the DNA end agrees better with TRBJ2-7. Germline V gene lookup returns CDR1 PRHDT and CDR2 FYEKMQ (reference sequence). The CDR3 is made up of 12 amino acids. In DNA, the CDR3 is TGTGCCAGCAGCTTAGAAGGGGGCGAGCAGTACTTC. Translated: CASSLEGGEQYF.

This clone was seen a handful of times. The chain joins TRBV23-1 to TRBJ2-3; 11 bases agree with TRBD2. TRBV23-1 counts as an open reading frame of uncertain function. V shed 0 bases and J 5 bases; nucleotides not matched to a gene: 7. This CDR3 is 17 amino acids long. Here the CDR3 reads CASSQSLAGGPGDTQYF. The CDR3 nucleotides read TGCGCCAGCAGTCAATCGTTAGCGGGGGGGCCAGGAGATACGCAGTATTTT.

V gene TRBV9 combines with J gene TRBJ2-1; TRBD2 is a possible D gene (6 bases). Germline loops: CDR1 SGDLS, CDR2 YYNGEE. CDR3 length equals 13 residues. V was trimmed by 3 bases and J by 9 bases, leaving 13 bases between them. CDR3 sequence: CASSGELGGEQFF. The CDR3 region has the DNA TGTGCCAGCAGCGGGGAATTGGGGGGTGAGCAGTTCTTC.

This chain connects TRBV7-2 to TRBJ2-3; D may be TRBD2 (6 bases). This CDR3 region has 13 residues. Per germline, CDR1 SGHTA and CDR2 FQGNSA. V gave up 3 bases and J gave up 4 bases, with 8 bases separating them. CDR3 nucleotides: TGTGCCAGCAGCTTGGGGGGACCAGATACGCAGTATTTT. Translation: CASSLGGPDTQYF.

V gene TRBV18 combines with J gene TRBJ1-5; 8 nucleotides agree with TRBD1. Germline-derived CDR1 and CDR2 are KGHSH and LQKENI. The CDR3 runs to 14 residues. The junction had 8 bases not matched to a gene; V was cut back by 6 bases and J by 7 bases. Written as DNA, the CDR3 is TGTGCCAGCTCCCCGGGACAGGTGGGCCAGCCCCAGCATTTT. Amino acids: CASSPGQVGQPQHF.

This chain uses TRBV4-3 with TRBJ1-4; weak D call: TRBD1 (5 bases). Germline V lookup: CDR1 LGHNA, CDR2 YSLEER. This CDR3 has 14 amino acids. With 0 bases removed from V and 8 bases from J, the gap between germline ends came to 10 bases. CDR3 sequence (DNA): TGCGCCAGCAGCCAAGAAACAGGTGCGGAAAAACTGTTTTTT. Translation gives CASSQETGAEKLFF.

J is TRBJ2-5 and V is TRBV20-1, with D tentatively TRBD2 (5 bases). Germline loops: CDR1 DFQATT, CDR2 SNEGSKA (reference sequence). V was pared by 5 bases and J by 5 bases, with 9 bases between. This CDR3 contains 11 residues. CDR3 bases: TGCAGTGCTTGGCGGGCGGAGACCCAGTACTTC. Its protein product is CSAWRAETQYF.

In this sample, this clone turned up a few times. The chain combines TRBV4-1 with TRBJ2-2; 8 positions match TRBD1. V lost 0 bases, J lost 6 bases, and 3 bases stayed unmatched. The CDR3 length is 15 residues. CDR1 MGHRA and CDR2 YSYEKL come from the germline V gene. The CDR3 nucleotides are TGCGCCAGCAGCCAAGAGGGACAGGTACCCGGGGAGCTGTTTTTT. Translated: CASSQEGQVPGELFF.

The chain recombines TRBV5-1 with TRBJ2-5, with D tentatively TRBD1 (5 bases). Germline CDR1 and CDR2: SGHRS and YFSETQ. This CDR3 is built from 14 residues. Trimming pared 0 bases from V and 5 bases from J, leaving 11 bases between. CDR3 nucleotide sequence: TGCGCCAGCAGCTTGGGACAGAGCTTGGAGACCCAGTACTTC. This translates into CASSLGQSLETQYF.

This clone is a singleton in its sample. The CDR3: CASSLVPVGGLFF. CDR3 nucleotide sequence: TGTGCCAGCAGTTTGGTGCCGGTCGGGGGACTGTTTTTT. The chain is built from TRBV28 and TRBJ1-4; maybe TRBD1 (5 bases). The CDR3 extends over 13 amino acids. V was pared by 3 bases and J by 13 bases, with 15 bases between. The germline V gene has CDR1 MDHEN and CDR2 SYDVKM.

This chain links TRBV5-1 with TRBJ2-3; 16 bases map to TRBD2. This CDR3 is 17 amino acids long. Unmatched junction bases numbered 9, after V lost 7 bases and J lost 4 bases. Per the germline V gene, CDR1 is SGHRS and CDR2 is YFSETQ. This CDR3 is CASGPGLAGGLPDTQYF. The CDR3 bases are TGCGCCAGCGGTCCGGGACTAGCGGGGGGGCTCCCAGATACGCAGTATTTT.

The CDR3 reads CASRTGVYGYTF. The CDR3 DNA sequence: TGTGCCAGCAGGACAGGGGTCTATGGCTACACCTTC. The rearrangement uses TRBV28 and TRBJ1-2; 8 positions agree with TRBD1. This CDR3 spans 12 amino acids. Germline CDR1 and CDR2: MDHEN and SYDVKM. Losses at the gene ends were 6 bases for V and 4 bases for J; bases not matched to a gene: 1.

In DNA, the CDR3 is TGTGCCAGCAGCTTGGGACAGGGAAGGATGGACGGGGAGCTGTTTTTT. It specifies CASSLGQGRMDGELFF. This chain joins TRBV5-8 and TRBJ2-2; 7 bases line up with TRBD1. Germline CDR1 and CDR2: SGHTS and YDEGEE. The CDR3 contains 16 residues. The junction had 9 bases not matched to a gene; V was cut back by 0 bases and J by 7 bases. Full variable domain (missing parts from reference TRBV5-8 and TRBJ2-2): EAGVTQSPTHLIKTRGQQATLRCSPISGHTSVYWYQQALGLGLQFLLWYDEGEERNRGNFPPRFSGRQFPNYSSELNVNALELEDSALYLCASSLGQGRMDGELFFGEGSRLTVL.

The V and J genes are TRBV19 and TRBJ2-3, with a possible D match to TRBD2 (5 bases). In germline, CDR1 is LNHDA, CDR2 SQIVND (reference sequence). CDR3 length: 15 residues. Trimming took 5 bases from V and 4 from J, leaving 16 bases between them. CDR3 nucleotides: TGTGCCAGTAGTTTTTCATCTCTCGGGGCAGATACGCAGTATTTT. This sequence encodes CASSFSSLGADTQYF.